Below, 12 T cell receptor beta chains from the same sample are listed, as sequenced in a study of control samples from healthy donors and cancer patients. The protocol was immunoSEQ multiplex PCR, while the TCRdb copy is restricted to in-frame clones and leaves out a portion. Of 85,000 to 90,000 clones in the sample, more than 75% were seen once. Sequencing used blood. The receptors derive from a woman aged 40-49 years in good health.

This clone showed up just a few times. The V and J genes are TRBV25-1 and TRBJ2-5; 11 nucleotides align to TRBD2. Germline V gives CDR1 MGHDK, CDR2 SYGVNS. This CDR3 is built from 16 residues. Trimming cost V 1 base and J 5 bases; bases outside gene matches: 6. Written as DNA, the CDR3 is TGTGCCAGCAGTGAATTAACTAGCGGGGGACGGGAGACCCAGTACTTC. This encodes CASSELTSGGRETQYF.

The chain has TRBV2 and TRBJ2-7; a possible D gene is TRBD2 (5 bases). The CDR3 length is 15 residues. Germline values: CDR1 SNHLY, CDR2 FYNNEI. Trimming shortened V by 6 bases and J by 0 bases, and 15 bases separated the two germline ends. The CDR3 coding sequence is TGTGCCAGCAGGGGTCGGACTCTCAGCTCCTACGAGCAGTACTTC. This codes for CASRGRTLSSYEQYF.

This sequence joins TRBV5-1 and TRBJ2-1, with D perhaps given as TRBD1 or TRBD2 (5 bases each). There are 14 residues in the CDR3. V was cut by 5 bases and J by 0 bases, with 9 bases left in between. Germline lookup yields CDR1 SGHRS and CDR2 YFSETQ. In DNA form, the CDR3 reads TGCGCCAGCAGTTGGGGACCCTCCTACAATGAGCAGTTCTTC. Translation gives CASSWGPSYNEQFF.

This CDR3 is CAIRGLGSTDTQYF. In DNA, the CDR3 is TGTGCCATCAGGGGGCTAGGGTCAACAGATACGCAGTATTTT. This chain links TRBV10-3 with TRBJ2-3, with D maybe TRBD1 (5 bases). Germline V gene lookup returns CDR1 ENHRY and CDR2 SYGVKD. CDR3 size: 14 residues. Trimming took off 6 bases at V and 3 bases at J, with 13 bases between the two ends.

The rearrangement links TRBV19 to TRBJ1-4, with 8 bases fitting TRBD1. Germline V lookup: CDR1 LNHDA, CDR2 SQIVND (reference sequence). The CDR3 covers 13 residues. V shed 7 bases, J shed 4 bases, and the junction held 2 bases outside the gene matches. The CDR3 region is CASKGQDNEKLFF. The CDR3 DNA reads TGTGCCAGTAAGGGACAGGATAATGAAAAACTGTTTTTT.

The V and J genes are TRBV18 and TRBJ2-7; D is ambiguous. This CDR3 spans 16 amino acids. The germline gives CDR1 KGHSH, CDR2 LQKENI. The V gene lost 0 bases and the J gene lost 6 bases, with 18 bases spanning the gap. In DNA, the CDR3 is TGTGCCAGCTCACCACCGAATCGCGGAACCCCGGGCGAGCAGTACTTC. This gives the protein CASSPPNRGTPGEQYF.

The chain uses TRBV7-2 and TRBJ1-4; D may be TRBD1 (5 bases). The germline CDR1 and CDR2 sequences are SGHTA and FQGNSA. The CDR3 runs 15 residues. The ends were cut back, 4 bases at V and 7 bases at J, with 16 bases in the middle. The CDR3: CASSSTGTRGEKLFF. DNA for the CDR3: TGTGCCAGCAGCTCAACCGGGACGCGCGGTGAAAAACTGTTTTTT. The full variable domain, its missing parts supplied by reference TRBV7-2 and TRBJ1-4, is GAGVSQSPSNKVTEKGKDVELRCDPISGHTALYWYRQSLGQGLEFLIYFQGNSAPDKSGLPSDRFSAERTGGSVSTLTIQRTQQEDSAVYLCASSSTGTRGEKLFFGSGTQLSVL.

The chain uses TRBV5-8 and TRBJ1-5, with 8 positions matching TRBD1. The germline gives CDR1 SGHTS, CDR2 YDEGEE. V gave up 2 bases and J gave up 6 bases; unmatched junction bases: 10. The CDR3 consists of 16 residues. The CDR3 region is CASSFGYDRGGQPQHF. DNA for the CDR3: TGTGCCAGCAGCTTTGGATATGACAGGGGAGGTCAGCCCCAGCATTTT.

CDR3 nucleotides: TGTGCCAGCAGTTTAACCCGTGGCACTGAAGCTTTCTTT. It yields the protein CASSLTRGTEAFF. The gene calls are TRBV12-3 or TRBV12-4 and TRBJ1-1; D is undetermined. Trimming shortened V by 2 bases and J by 4 bases, and 8 bases separated the two germline ends. The CDR3 sequence is 13 residues long.

The chain carries TRBV4-3 and TRBJ2-2; D possibly corresponds to TRBD2 (6 bases). The CDR3 spans 16 residues. From germline, CDR1 is LGHNA and CDR2 YSLEER. V lost 5 bases to trimming and J lost 1 base, with 14 bases between them. The CDR3 DNA sequence: TGCGCCAGCAGCGCAAGACTAGTCGGGAACACCGGGGAGCTGTTTTTT. This translates into CASSARLVGNTGELFF.

V is TRBV12-1 and J is TRBJ1-1; the D call TRBD1 from the table was never checked on the DNA. TRBV12-1 is tagged as a pseudogene. The CDR3 is 17 amino acids. The CDR3 is CASSFLLTDRGGTEAFF. In DNA, the CDR3 is TGTGCCAGCAGCTTTTTACTCACCGACAGGGGAGGAACTGAAGCTTTCTTT.

The V call is TRBV20-1, the J call TRBJ1-1, with unresolved D. Germline V gene data show CDR1 as DFQATT and CDR2 as SNEGSKA (reference sequence). V was trimmed by 6 bases and J by 4 bases, leaving 6 bases between them. This CDR3 has 10 amino acids. The CDR3 spells CSAWSTEAFF. CDR3 DNA sequence: TGCAGTGCGTGGTCCACTGAAGCTTTCTTT.